This T cell receptor beta chain comes out of a study of identifying expanded T cells in peripheral blood (dated by TCRdb to the late 2010s). The study in broad terms: Four technical replicates, made by sequencing separate aliquots from the same pool of genomic DNA, were compared pairwise.

Germline trimming amounts to 6 bases on V and 5 bases on J, with 6 as the count of junction bases outside the gene matches. From its cysteine to its phenylalanine, the CDR3 spans 15 amino acids. Just CDR3 DNA is preserved here, 45 bases in frame from base 1. The germline V gene sets CDR1 to LGHNT and CDR2 to FRNRAP. No immune events, such as infections, were documented for the healthy donors during the collection period. Blood repertoires from healthy donors were used as a training cohort for calibrating time-dependent variance in a beta-binomial model of differential abundance of T-cell clones. The training cohort included around ten healthy donors, of whom 3 were female and 7 were male. An age range of roughly 25 to 65 years, with an average of 43 years, was recorded for the donors. Obtained from a commercial supplier, whole blood was collected from each healthy donor at three time points set around 14 days apart. For immunosequencing, genomic DNA was extracted from unsorted whole blood.

TCRbeta CDR3 regions were profiled by bias-controlled multiplex PCR amplification of genomic DNA with the immunoSEQ Assay. In the authors' own workflow: The absolute abundance of each unique TCRbeta CDR3 region was quantified after sequences were collapsed and filtered. Two models were used to test differential abundance: a binomial model (Fisher-equivalent) and a beta-binomial model that adds time-dependent variance fitted from healthy donors. Clones with fewer than 5 combined templates were excluded, and clones with Benjamini-Hochberg FDR below 0.01 were called differentially abundant. Beta-binomial variance was modeled as a function of total template count across the two samples using the form v = (b*log(k)+a)^2. TCRdb limited this immuneACCESS table to in-frame rearrangements with V and J called. A share of clones is missing; checked studies link under half to unresolved V genes, and the rest is unexplained. That table gives V, J and clone size, and the DNA gave D and trimming. This sample holds some 72,000 clones; about 90% were observed only once. 3.3% of the sample comes from the top ten.

Summary of the overall study and its limitations: The authors expected biological variance in healthy repertoires might increase further over much longer intervals such as months to years. The beta-binomial model significantly reduced the number of clones called differentially abundant and the false-positive rate across all healthy-donor time intervals. The binomial model flagged around 1.3 differentially abundant clones between technical replicates, compared with approximately 16 over approximately two weeks and 19 to 20 over approximately four weeks. Across all healthy donors, variance in clone template counts between roughly 2-week samples was found to increase significantly with total template count.

Note on this clone: Its binding antigen is unknown. Per-base quality was not reported, and no clone a single base away is much larger than it.

The source of this sequence is a person between 18 and 70 years old in good health. The rearranged segments are TRBV12-5 and TRBJ2-7; 14 nucleotides in the junction match TRBD2. The sample comprised blood. The sequenced DNA is TGTGCTAGTGGGCCTGGGACTAGCGGGGGCCACGAGCAGTACTTC. It specifies CASGPGTSGGHEQYF. The full variable domain, completed from the reference TRBV12-5 and TRBJ2-7 proteins outside the CDR3, reads DARVTQTPRHKVTEMGQEVTMRCQPILGHNTVFWYRQTMMQGLELLAYFRNRAPLDDSGMPKDRFSAEMPDATLATLKIQPSEPRDSAVYFCASGPGTSGGHEQYFGPGTRLTVT.